This TCR beta chain was recovered during a study of shared clonotypes between healthy human individuals. The CDR3 sequence is 14 residues long. CDR1 is MNHEY and CDR2 is SVGAGI in the germline V gene. V shed 4 bases and J 3 bases; nucleotides not matched to a gene: 5. Assay used: immunoSEQ multiplex PCR; TCRdb lists only in-frame clones, some missing. The profile shows more than 900,000 clones, 75% to 85% of them singletons. The J gene is TRBJ2-7, the V gene TRBV6-5, with 8 bases that match TRBD1. The origin of this receptor is a man younger than 35 in good health. Some clones in this sample may be carry-over from other donors' samples. The specimen sequenced was memory CD4+ T cells from PBMCs. Subset noted: CD45RA-negative fraction. The CDR3 DNA follows: TGTGCCAGCAGTTTGGCAGGGGGCAACTACGAGCAGTACTTC. This codes for CASSLAGGNYEQYF.